This T cell receptor (beta chain) was recovered during a study of T cell responses to AZD1222 COVID-19 vaccine. Second-dose schedules of about 4 or about 12 weeks were combined. Libraries were prepared by immunoSEQ multiplex PCR; TCRdb keeps only in-frame clonotypes and omits some of them. The sample has roughly 150,000 clones, around 86% seen once; the top ten hold roughly 9.7%. With regard to this clone: Its target is not known.

Study observations and caveats: Unmutated regions of variants are reportedly targeted by nearly half of spike-specific TCRs.

The receptor comes from an adult who received the AZD1222 COVID-19 vaccine. Sequenced here: peripheral blood, sampled 28 days after the second AZD1222 dose.

CDR3 sequence reads: CASRGGSYNEQFF. The CDR3 bases are TGTGCCAGCAGGGGCGGCTCCTACAATGAGCAGTTCTTC. V usage is TRBV2 and J usage is TRBJ2-1; D gene ambiguous. Germline CDR1 reads SNHLY; CDR2 reads FYNNEI. V was shortened by 6 bases and J by 0 bases, with 6 bases between the two germline ends. This CDR3 is built from 13 residues.